The 6 T cell receptor beta chains below were found in one sample sequenced in a study of cytotoxic CD8 clonotypes in ibrutinib-treated CLL. Generated by immunoSEQ multiplex PCR, the TCRdb table keeps only in-frame clones and is missing some. The sample includes about 30,000 clones, approximately 62% of them seen just once. Here the sequenced sample was PBMCs, taken before ibrutinib treatment. Receptors originate from a human donor with chronic lymphocytic leukemia.

This clone has just a few counts. The genes are TRBV9 and TRBJ1-1, with 8 positions matching TRBD1. Per the germline V gene, CDR1 is SGDLS and CDR2 is YYNGEE. The V gene end was trimmed by 4 bases and the J gene end by 0 bases; junction bases not matched to a gene: 5. The CDR3 is 15 residues long. The CDR3: CASSLRTGMNTEAFF. The CDR3, as DNA: TGTGCCAGCAGCCTCCGGACAGGGATGAACACTGAAGCTTTCTTT.

The chain links TRBV7-6 to TRBJ2-7; perhaps TRBD2 as D (6 bases). V lost 1 base and J 6 bases, leaving 16 bases between the germline ends. The CDR3 contains 15 residues. The germline CDR1 and CDR2 sequences are SGHVS and FNYEAQ. The CDR3, as DNA: TGTGCCAGCAGCTTAGAGGTGGGAGGAGGCGGCGAGCAGTACTTC. Encoded protein: CASSLEVGGGGEQYF. Full variable domain (remainder filled in from reference TRBV7-6 and TRBJ2-7): GAGVSQSPRYKVTKRGQDVALRCDPISGHVSLYWYRQALGQGPEFLTYFNYEAQQDKSGLPNDRFSAERPEGSISTLTIQRTEQRDSAMYRCASSLEVGGGGEQYFGPGTRLTVT.

V gene TRBV2 combines with J gene TRBJ1-1; tentatively, D is TRBD1 (6 bases). There are 15 residues in the CDR3. Trimming shortened V by 4 bases and J by 5 bases, and 17 bases separated the two germline ends. Germline loops: CDR1 SNHLY, CDR2 FYNNEI. The CDR3 spells CASSGGGGGSTEAFF. CDR3 coding DNA: TGTGCCAGCAGTGGGGGTGGAGGGGGATCTACTGAAGCTTTCTTT.

The chain combines TRBV6-5 with TRBJ2-6, with D unclear. CDR3 length: 13 amino acids. The V end was cut by 7 bases, the J end by 2 bases, with 6 bases between. CDR1 and CDR2 from the germline V gene are MNHEY and SVGAGI. The CDR3 loop reads CASKFAGANVLTF. The CDR3 coding sequence is TGTGCCAGCAAATTCGCTGGGGCCAACGTCCTGACTTTC.

The chain joins TRBV7-9 to TRBJ2-7; D possibly corresponds to TRBD2 (5 bases). CDR1 and CDR2 (germline): SEHNR, FQNEAQ (reference sequence). The CDR3 has 15 amino acids. The V gene lost 1 base and the J gene lost 2 bases, with 12 bases spanning the gap. This chain's CDR3 is CASSLDGGPTYEQYF. In DNA form, the CDR3 reads TGTGCCAGCAGCTTAGACGGAGGCCCCACCTACGAGCAGTACTTC.

The chain recombines TRBV7-8 with TRBJ2-2, with 10 bases identical to TRBD2. Trimming removed 5 bases from V and 6 bases from J; junction bases left unmatched: 9. This CDR3 spans 16 amino acids. Germline V gene sequence: CDR1 SGHVS, CDR2 FQNEAQ. CDR3 sequence (DNA): TGTGCCAGCAGCCGATCAGCGGGGGGGCAATCCGGGGAGCTGTTTTTT. Amino acid sequence: CASSRSAGGQSGELFF.